Listed below are T cell receptor beta chains from one sample, sequenced in a study of shared clonotypes between healthy human individuals. Only in-frame clones appear in the TCRdb table, and some are missing; sequencing was by immunoSEQ multiplex PCR. The sample has around 2.3 million clones, 95% seen once. Sequencing was carried out using naive CD4+ T cells sorted from blood. The receptors originated from a man between 18 and 35 years old in good health. Each CDR3 is given with its conserved first and last residue. A D gene is named only where the DNA matches it firmly. Clone size is not always given. Where it is, it says once, few, many or a class for expanded clones.

d_call | j_call | clone_size | v_call | cdr3_nt | cdr3_aa
NA | TRBJ2-5 | NA | TRBV27 | TGTGCCAGCACCACGAACGGGGGCGAGACCCAGTACTTC | CASTTNGGETQYF
NA | TRBJ1-6 | NA | TRBV11-2 | TGTGCCAGCAGCTTAAGGAGGTCAGGGGCTATTAATAATTCACCCCTCCACTTT | CASSLRRSGAINNSPLHF
NA | TRBJ1-6 | NA | TRBV11-3 | TGTGCCAGCAGCTACCACCGGGATTCACCCCTCCACTTT | CASSYHRDSPLHF
TRBD1 | TRBJ1-2 | NA | TRBV6-1 | TGTGCCAGCAGTGATCCGGGACAGGACTTCTATGGCTACACCTTC | CASSDPGQDFYGYTF
NA | TRBJ1-6 | once | TRBV30 | TGTGCCTGGAGTTTTGACAGGAATAATTCACCCCTCCACTTT | CAWSFDRNNSPLHF
NA | TRBJ1-1 | once | TRBV4-3 | TGCGCCAGCAGCCAAGATAGACAGGTGAACACTGAAGCTTTCTTT | CASSQDRQVNTEAFF
NA | TRBJ1-5 | NA | TRBV18 | TGTGCCAGCTCACCACAGGGAGGGGGAGCTAGCAATCAGCCCCAGCATTTT | CASSPQGGGASNQPQHF
NA | TRBJ2-7 | NA | TRBV19 | TGTGCCAGTAGTATAGCCCGGGACCGTCCCTACGAGCAGTACTTC | CASSIARDRPYEQYF
NA | TRBJ1-2 | NA | TRBV7-2 | TGTGCCAGCAGCTTAGGAGGAACTAACTATGGCTACACCTTC | CASSLGGTNYGYTF
TRBD1 | TRBJ2-7 | NA | TRBV19 | TGTGCCAGTAGTAGGCTCCGGACAGGGGGCCAGAACGAGCAGTACTTC | CASSRLRTGGQNEQYF
TRBD1 | TRBJ1-4 | NA | TRBV30 | TGTGCCTGGGGGACAGGGAAAAATGAAAAACTGTTTTTT | CAWGTGKNEKLFF
NA | TRBJ2-1 | NA | TRBV10-3 | TGTGCCATCAGTGAGTTGTCGTATGAGCAGTTCTTC | CAISELSYEQFF